The 14 T cell receptor beta chains in this list originate from one sample, sequenced in a study of blood T cell repertoires in COVID-19. The method was immunoSEQ multiplex PCR; TCRdb's version includes in-frame clones alone and lacks a portion of them. Of about 180,000 clones detected, over 80% appear once; the ten largest clones hold approximately 8%. Sequencing was done on a sample of peripheral blood. All receptors derive from a woman in her sixties or seventies with COVID-19, enrolled during active disease.

The rearrangement joins TRBV3-1 (or the pseudogene TRBV3-2) to TRBJ2-7, with a possible D match to TRBD1 (6 bases). V dropped 11 bases and J dropped 2 bases, with 19 bases sitting between them. CDR1 is LGHDT and CDR2 is YNNKEL in the germline V gene (reference sequence). The CDR3 contains 14 residues. Here the CDR3 DNA reads TGTGCCGACATCCCGTCGGACAGAACCTACGAGCAGTACTTC. It yields the protein CADIPSDRTYEQYF.

Only a few counts were recorded for this clone. The gene calls are TRBV5-5 and TRBJ2-7; D is unresolved. Trimming removed 0 bases at V and 3 bases at J, with 4 bases between. The V gene's germline CDR1 is SGHKS and CDR2 YYEKEE (reference sequence). This CDR3 contains 12 residues. The CDR3: CASSLVSYEQYF. The CDR3 DNA reads TGTGCCAGCAGCTTGGTCAGCTACGAGCAGTACTTC.

The chain is built from TRBV5-6 and TRBJ1-2; 12 nucleotides agree with TRBD1. The CDR3 is made up of 15 amino acids. CDR1 and CDR2 from the germline V gene are SGHDT and YYEEEE. V was pared by 6 bases and J by 6 bases, with 9 bases of the junction left unmatched. The CDR3 coding sequence is TGTGCCAGCAACCGCGGGGGACAGGGGGCCCATGGCTACACCTTC. Encoded protein: CASNRGGQGAHGYTF.

The table lists this clone with a count of one. This sequence joins TRBV6-5 and TRBJ2-1; 7 bases align to TRBD1. The CDR3 loop spans 13 amino acids. Germline V gives CDR1 MNHEY, CDR2 SVGAGI. Trimming removed 2 bases from V and 7 bases from J; junction bases left unmatched: 2. This CDR3 reads CASSYPQGNEQFF. The CDR3 coding sequence is TGTGCCAGCAGTTACCCACAGGGGAATGAGCAGTTCTTC.

The chain employs TRBV6-2 or TRBV6-3 and TRBJ2-5, with TRBD2 matching over 9 bases. Trimming cost V 2 bases and J 5 bases; bases outside gene matches: 9. This CDR3 spans 16 amino acids. Looked up from germline, CDR1 is MNHEY and CDR2 is SVGEGT. The CDR3 region has the DNA TGTGCCAGCAGTTACGAATCTAGCGGGGCGAGGGAGACCCAGTACTTC. Translation gives CASSYESSGARETQYF.

The J gene is TRBJ1-2, the V gene TRBV19, with 9 bases matching TRBD1. The CDR3 is 14 residues long. The V gene's germline CDR1 is LNHDA and CDR2 SQIVND (reference sequence). Trimming at V came to 5 bases and at J to 3 bases, leaving 4 bases not matched to a gene. CDR3 amino acids: CASSFRDRDYGYTF. The DNA for the CDR3 is TGTGCCAGTAGTTTCCGGGACAGGGACTATGGCTACACCTTC.

V and J are TRBV7-2 and TRBJ2-3; 10 nucleotides agree with TRBD2. J gave up 7 bases and V 0 bases, and 13 bases lay outside the gene matches. Germline loops: CDR1 SGHTA, CDR2 FQGNSA. The CDR3 extends over 18 amino acids. The CDR3 DNA sequence: TGTGCCAGCAGCTTAGCGTCTGGAGCTAGCGGGAGAGCCAATACGCAGTATTTT. Encoded protein: CASSLASGASGRANTQYF.

This sequence joins TRBV12-3 or TRBV12-4 and TRBJ1-5; possibly TRBD1 for D (5 bases). The length of the CDR3 is 13 residues. The V gene lost 5 bases and the J gene lost 4 bases, with 9 bases spanning the gap. CDR3 in amino acids: CASSLQENQPQHF. The CDR3 nucleotides read TGTGCCAGCAGTCTACAGGAAAATCAGCCCCAGCATTTT.

V gene TRBV28 combines with J gene TRBJ2-6; D gene uncertain. V was trimmed by 9 bases and J by 1 base, leaving 7 bases between them. This CDR3 comprises 13 residues. The germline gives CDR1 MDHEN, CDR2 SYDVKM. CDR3: CASCTSGANVLTF. The CDR3 DNA sequence: TGTGCCAGTTGCACTTCTGGGGCCAACGTCCTGACTTTC. The full variable domain, with the rest looked up from reference TRBV28 and TRBJ2-6, is DVKVTQSSRYLVKRTGEKVFLECVQDMDHENMFWYRQDPGLGLRLIYFSYDVKMKEKGDIPEGYSVSREKKERFSLILESASTNQTSMYLCASCTSGANVLTFGAGSRLTVL.

This clone was seen just once. The chain joins TRBV5-1 to TRBJ2-5; no clear D. CDR1 and CDR2 (germline): SGHRS, YFSETQ. The CDR3 covers 15 residues. V lost 0 bases, J lost 5 bases, and 14 bases lay in between. The CDR3 nucleotides are TGCGCCAGCAGCTTGGGCGAGCGCTCATCCGAGACCCAGTACTTC. As protein: CASSLGERSSETQYF.

This sequence joins TRBV10-3 and TRBJ2-5, with a possible D match to TRBD2 (7 bases). Germline V gene lookup returns CDR1 ENHRY and CDR2 SYGVKD. The CDR3 has 16 residues. Trimming took 5 bases from V and 5 from J, leaving 21 bases between them. The CDR3 loop reads CAISPGGAGEAETQYF. CDR3 in DNA: TGTGCCATCAGTCCTGGGGGGGCAGGGGAGGCGGAGACCCAGTACTTC.

The rearrangement links TRBV11-2 to TRBJ1-3, with D possibly matching TRBD1 (5 bases). CDR1 and CDR2 (germline): SGHAT, FQNNGV. V lost 0 bases and J lost 2, with 8 bases in between. This CDR3 has 15 residues. The CDR3 DNA is TGTGCCAGCAGCTTAGACAGGGTAGCTGGAAACACCATATATTTT. Translated: CASSLDRVAGNTIYF.

The rearrangement joins TRBV10-3 to TRBJ1-2, with 7 bases fitting TRBD1. This CDR3 spans 14 amino acids. The trim removed 7 bases at V and 0 bases at J, leaving 5 bases unmatched. Germline V gene lookup returns CDR1 ENHRY and CDR2 SYGVKD. The CDR3, as DNA: TGTGCCATCACACCGGGACAGACTAACTATGGCTACACCTTC. Protein: CAITPGQTNYGYTF.

The J gene is TRBJ2-5, the V gene TRBV11-3; 7 bases line up with TRBD2. The CDR3 extends over 12 amino acids. Germline lookup yields CDR1 SGHNT and CDR2 YENEEA. Unmatched junction bases numbered 1, after V lost 0 bases and J lost 9 bases. CDR3 amino acids: CASSLDGGAQYF. DNA of the CDR3: TGTGCCAGCAGCTTAGATGGGGGGGCCCAGTACTTC.